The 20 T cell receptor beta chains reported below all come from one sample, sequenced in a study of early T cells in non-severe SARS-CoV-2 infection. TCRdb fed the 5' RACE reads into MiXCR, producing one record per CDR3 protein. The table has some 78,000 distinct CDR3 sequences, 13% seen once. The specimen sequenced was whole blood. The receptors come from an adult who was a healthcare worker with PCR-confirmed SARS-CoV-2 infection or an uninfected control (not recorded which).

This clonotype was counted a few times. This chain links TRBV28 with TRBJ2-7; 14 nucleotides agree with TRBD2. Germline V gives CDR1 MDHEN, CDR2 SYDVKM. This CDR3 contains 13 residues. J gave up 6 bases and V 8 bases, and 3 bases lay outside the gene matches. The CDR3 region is CASLGLAGAEQYF. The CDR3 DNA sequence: TGTGCCAGCCTGGGACTAGCGGGAGCCGAGCAGTACTTC.

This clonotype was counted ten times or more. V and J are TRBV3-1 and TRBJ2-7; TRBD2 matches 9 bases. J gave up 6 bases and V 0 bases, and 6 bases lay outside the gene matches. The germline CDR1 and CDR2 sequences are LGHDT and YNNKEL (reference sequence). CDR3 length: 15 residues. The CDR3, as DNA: TGTGCCAGCAGCCAAGAAGGGCTAGCGGGGCCCGAGCAGTACTTC. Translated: CASSQEGLAGPEQYF.

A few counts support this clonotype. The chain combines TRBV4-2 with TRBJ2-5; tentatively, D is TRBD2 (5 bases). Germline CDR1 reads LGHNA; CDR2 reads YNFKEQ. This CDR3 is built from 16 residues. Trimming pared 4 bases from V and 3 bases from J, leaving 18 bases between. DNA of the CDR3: TGTGCCAGCAGCCCGGCAGGCGGGCGAGCGGAAGAGACCCAGTACTTC. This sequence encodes CASSPAGGRAEETQYF.

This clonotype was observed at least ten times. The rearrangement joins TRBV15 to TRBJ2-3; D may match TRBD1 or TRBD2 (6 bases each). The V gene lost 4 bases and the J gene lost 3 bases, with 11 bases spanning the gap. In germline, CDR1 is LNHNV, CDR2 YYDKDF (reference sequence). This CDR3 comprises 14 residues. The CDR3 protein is CATSTQGGTDTQYF. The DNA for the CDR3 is TGTGCCACCAGCACACAGGGAGGTACAGATACGCAGTATTTT.

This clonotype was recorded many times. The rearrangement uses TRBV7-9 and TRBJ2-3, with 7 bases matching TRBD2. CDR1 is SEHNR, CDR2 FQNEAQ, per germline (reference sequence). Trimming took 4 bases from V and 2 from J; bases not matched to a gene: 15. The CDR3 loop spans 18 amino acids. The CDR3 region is CASSSSISGNTYTDTQYF. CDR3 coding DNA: TGTGCCAGCAGCTCTTCGATCAGCGGGAATACATACACAGATACGCAGTATTTT. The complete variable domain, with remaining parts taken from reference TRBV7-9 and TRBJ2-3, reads DTGVSQNPRHKITKRGQNVTFRCDPISEHNRLYWYRQTLGQGPEFLTYFQNEAQLEKSRLLSDRFSAERPKGSFSTLEIQRTEQGDSAMYLCASSSSISGNTYTDTQYFGPGTRLTVL.

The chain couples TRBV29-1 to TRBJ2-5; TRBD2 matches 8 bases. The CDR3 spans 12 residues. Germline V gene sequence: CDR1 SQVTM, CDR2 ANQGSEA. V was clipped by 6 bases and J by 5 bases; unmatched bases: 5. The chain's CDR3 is CSVGLVGETQYF. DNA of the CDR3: TGCAGCGTGGGACTAGTTGGGGAGACCCAGTACTTC.

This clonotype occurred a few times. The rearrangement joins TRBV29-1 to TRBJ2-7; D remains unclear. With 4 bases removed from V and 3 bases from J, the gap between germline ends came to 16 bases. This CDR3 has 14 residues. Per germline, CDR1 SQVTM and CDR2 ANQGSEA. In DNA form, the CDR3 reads TGCAGCGTTGCAGACCCCGAGGACGGCTACGAGCAGTACTTC. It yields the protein CSVADPEDGYEQYF.

In nucleotides, the CDR3 is TGTGCCAGCAGCCCCGGACTAGCGGGAGTCAGTGAGCAGTTCTTC. Its protein is CASSPGLAGVSEQFF. V and J are TRBV5-6 and TRBJ2-1; the match to TRBD2 covers 13 bases. This CDR3 region has 15 residues. After removal of 4 bases from V and 9 bases from J, the junction contained 7 bases not matched to a gene. Germline V gene sequence: CDR1 SGHDT, CDR2 YYEEEE. Supplemented by reference TRBV5-6 and TRBJ2-1, the full variable domain reads DAGVTQSPTHLIKTRGQQVTLRCSPKSGHDTVSWYQQALGQGPQFIFQYYEEEERQRGNFPDRFSGHQFPNYSSELNVNALLLGDSALYLCASSPGLAGVSEQFFGPGTRLTVL.

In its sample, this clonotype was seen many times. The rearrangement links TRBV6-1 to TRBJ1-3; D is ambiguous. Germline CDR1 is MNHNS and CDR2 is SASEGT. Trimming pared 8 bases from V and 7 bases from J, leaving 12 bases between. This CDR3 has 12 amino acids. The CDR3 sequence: CASGRVDNTIYF. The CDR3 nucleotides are TGTGCCAGCGGGAGGGTAGACAACACCATATATTTT.

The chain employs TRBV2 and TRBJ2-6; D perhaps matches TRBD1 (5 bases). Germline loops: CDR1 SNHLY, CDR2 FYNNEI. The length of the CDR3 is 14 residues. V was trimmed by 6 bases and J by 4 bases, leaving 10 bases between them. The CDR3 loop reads CASSKTDGANVLTF. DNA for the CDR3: TGTGCCAGCAGCAAGACAGACGGGGCCAACGTCCTGACTTTC.

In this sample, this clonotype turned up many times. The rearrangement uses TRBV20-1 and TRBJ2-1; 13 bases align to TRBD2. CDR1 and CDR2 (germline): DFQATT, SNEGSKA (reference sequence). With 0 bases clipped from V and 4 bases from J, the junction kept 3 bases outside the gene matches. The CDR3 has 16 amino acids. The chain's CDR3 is CSAREPGLAGYNEQFF. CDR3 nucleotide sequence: TGCAGTGCTAGAGAACCGGGACTAGCGGGGTACAATGAGCAGTTCTTC.

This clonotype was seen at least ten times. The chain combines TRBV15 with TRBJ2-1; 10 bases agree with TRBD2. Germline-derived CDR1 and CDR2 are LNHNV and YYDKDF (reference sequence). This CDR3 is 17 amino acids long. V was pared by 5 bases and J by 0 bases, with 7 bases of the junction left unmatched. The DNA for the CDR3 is TGTGCCACCAGCGGTATACCTAGCGGGAGCTCCTACAATGAGCAGTTCTTC. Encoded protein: CATSGIPSGSSYNEQFF. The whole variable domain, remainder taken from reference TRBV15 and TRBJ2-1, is DAMVIQNPRYQVTQFGKPVTLSCSQTLNHNVMYWYQQKSSQAPKLLFHYYDKDFNNEADTPDNFQSRRPNTSFCFLDIRSPGLGDTAMYLCATSGIPSGSSYNEQFFGPGTRLTVL.

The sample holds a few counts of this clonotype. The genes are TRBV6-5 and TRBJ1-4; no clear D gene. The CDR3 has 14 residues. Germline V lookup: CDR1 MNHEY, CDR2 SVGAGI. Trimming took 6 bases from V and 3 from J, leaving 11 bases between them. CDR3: CASRPGISNEKLFF. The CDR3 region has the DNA TGTGCCAGCAGACCCGGGATTTCTAATGAAAAACTGTTTTTT.

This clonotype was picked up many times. The CDR3 sequence: CASSPQGGQETQYF. The CDR3 coding sequence is TGTGCCAGCAGTCCCCAGGGAGGGCAAGAGACCCAGTACTTC. The chain uses TRBV12-3 or TRBV12-4 and TRBJ2-5; TRBD2 matches at 7 bases. J was trimmed by 2 bases and V by 5 bases; bases with no gene match: 5. The CDR3 runs to 14 residues.

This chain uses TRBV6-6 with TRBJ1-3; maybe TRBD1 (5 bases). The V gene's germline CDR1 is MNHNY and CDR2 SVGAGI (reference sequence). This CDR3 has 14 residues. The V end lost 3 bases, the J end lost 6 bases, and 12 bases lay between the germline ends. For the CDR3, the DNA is TGTGCCAGCAGTTATGCGGGGGAGAAAAACACCATATATTTT. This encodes CASSYAGEKNTIYF.

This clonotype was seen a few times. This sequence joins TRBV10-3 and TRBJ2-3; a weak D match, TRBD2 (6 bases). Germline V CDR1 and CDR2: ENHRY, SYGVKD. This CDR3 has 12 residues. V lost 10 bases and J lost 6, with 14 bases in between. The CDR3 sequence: CATTPGSDTQYF. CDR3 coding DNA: TGTGCCACGACCCCCGGGAGCGATACGCAGTATTTT.

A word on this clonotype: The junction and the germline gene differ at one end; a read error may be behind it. DNA for the CDR3: TGTGCCATCAGCAGGGACCGGGGCATCCCAGATACGCAGTATTTT. It translates to CAISRDRGIPDTQYF. The chain is built from TRBV15 and TRBJ2-3; D may be TRBD1 or TRBD2 (5 bases each). This CDR3 is 15 amino acids long. Per germline, CDR1 LNHNV and CDR2 YYDKDF (reference sequence).

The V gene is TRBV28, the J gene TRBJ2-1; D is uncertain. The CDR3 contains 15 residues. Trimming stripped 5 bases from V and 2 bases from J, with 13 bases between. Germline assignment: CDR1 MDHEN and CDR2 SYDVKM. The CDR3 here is CASSAALPAYNEQFF. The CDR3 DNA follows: TGTGCCAGCAGTGCGGCGCTACCGGCCTACAATGAGCAGTTCTTC. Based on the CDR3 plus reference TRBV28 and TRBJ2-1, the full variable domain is DVKVTQSSRYLVKRTGEKVFLECVQDMDHENMFWYRQDPGLGLRLIYFSYDVKMKEKGDIPEGYSVSREKKERFSLILESASTNQTSMYLCASSAALPAYNEQFFGPGTRLTVL.

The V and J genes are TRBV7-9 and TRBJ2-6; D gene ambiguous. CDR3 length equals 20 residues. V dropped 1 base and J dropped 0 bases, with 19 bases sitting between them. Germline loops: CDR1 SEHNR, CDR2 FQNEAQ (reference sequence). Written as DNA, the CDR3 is TGTGCCAGCAGCTTAGAAATAAGCACATTCCCTTCCTCTGGGGCCAACGTCCTGACTTTC. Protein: CASSLEISTFPSSGANVLTF.

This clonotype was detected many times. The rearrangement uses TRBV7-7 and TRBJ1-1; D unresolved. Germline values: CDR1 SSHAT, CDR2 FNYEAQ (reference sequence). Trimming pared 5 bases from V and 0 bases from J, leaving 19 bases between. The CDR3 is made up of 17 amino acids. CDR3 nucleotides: TGTGCCAGCAGCCCCCCCCTGTTGTGGGGTATGAACACTGAAGCTTTCTTT. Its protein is CASSPPLLWGMNTEAFF.